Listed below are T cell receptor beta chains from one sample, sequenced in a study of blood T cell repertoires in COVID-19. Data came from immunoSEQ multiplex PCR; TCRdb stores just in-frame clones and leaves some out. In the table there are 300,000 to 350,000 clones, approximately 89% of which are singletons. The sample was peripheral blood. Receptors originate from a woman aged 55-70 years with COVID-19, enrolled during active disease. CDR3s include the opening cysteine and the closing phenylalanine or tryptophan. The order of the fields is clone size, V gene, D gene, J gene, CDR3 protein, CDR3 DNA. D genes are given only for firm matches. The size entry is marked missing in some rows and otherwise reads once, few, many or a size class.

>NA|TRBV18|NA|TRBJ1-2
CASSPRGDYGYTF
TGTGCCAGCTCCCCCAGGGGCGACTATGGCTACACCTTC
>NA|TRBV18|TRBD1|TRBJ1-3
CASSPLQGEGTGNTIYF
TGTGCCAGCTCACCGTTACAGGGGGAAGGCACTGGAAACACCATATATTTT
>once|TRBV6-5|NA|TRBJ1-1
CASRAGGTEAFF
TGTGCCAGCAGAGCCGGGGGTACTGAAGCTTTCTTT
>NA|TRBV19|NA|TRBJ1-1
CASSILGFGAFF
TGTGCCAGTAGTATTCTGGGCTTTGGAGCTTTCTTT
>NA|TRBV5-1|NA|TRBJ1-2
CASSLGQAIYGYTF
TGCGCCAGCAGCTTGGGTCAGGCGATCTATGGCTACACCTTC
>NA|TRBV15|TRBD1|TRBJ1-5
CATSRDQGGRFGNSNQPQHF
TGTGCCACCAGCAGAGATCAAGGGGGCAGATTTGGCAATAGCAATCAGCCCCAGCATTTT
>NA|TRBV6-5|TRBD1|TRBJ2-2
CASSPRQGFAGELFF
TGTGCCAGCAGTCCCAGACAGGGGTTCGCCGGGGAGCTGTTTTTT
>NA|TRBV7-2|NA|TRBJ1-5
CASSRDTSNQPQHF
TGTGCCAGCAGCCGCGATACCAGCAATCAGCCCCAGCATTTT
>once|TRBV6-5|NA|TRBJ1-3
CASIDSFGNTIYF
TGTGCCAGCATCGACAGTTTTGGAAACACCATATATTTT
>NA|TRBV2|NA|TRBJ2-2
CASQSGFTGELFF
TGTGCCAGCCAGTCAGGGTTCACCGGGGAGCTGTTTTTT
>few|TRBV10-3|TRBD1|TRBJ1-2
CAISESNRGGYTF
TGTGCCATCAGTGAGTCGAACAGGGGAGGCTACACCTTC
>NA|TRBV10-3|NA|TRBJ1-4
CAISATDAGNEKLFF
TGTGCCATCAGTGCGACGGATGCGGGTAATGAAAAACTGTTTTTT
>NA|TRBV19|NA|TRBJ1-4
CASSIGSWNEKLFF
TGTGCCAGTAGTATAGGTAGCTGGAATGAAAAACTGTTTTTT
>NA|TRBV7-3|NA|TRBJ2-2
CASSPPGLTNTGELFF
TGTGCCAGCAGCCCCCCGGGGTTAACGAACACCGGGGAGCTGTTTTTT
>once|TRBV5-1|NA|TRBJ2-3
CASSLVGGQTVTDTQYF
TGCGCCAGCAGCTTGGTTGGCGGCCAGACGGTGACAGATACGCAGTATTTT
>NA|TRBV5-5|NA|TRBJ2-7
CASSLAVEQYF
TGTGCCAGCAGTCTGGCGGTTGAGCAGTACTTC
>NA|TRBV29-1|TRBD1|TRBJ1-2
CSGYTGGSNYGYTF
TGCAGCGGATACACAGGGGGATCTAACTATGGCTACACCTTC
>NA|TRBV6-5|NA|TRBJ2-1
CASSHARSQFF
TGTGCCAGCAGTCATGCTAGATCTCAGTTCTTC
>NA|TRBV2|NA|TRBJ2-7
CASSPQGGGLRNYEQYF
TGTGCCAGCAGCCCTCAGGGTGGCGGTCTTAGGAACTACGAGCAGTACTTC
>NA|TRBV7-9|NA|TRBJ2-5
CASRKEMGETQYF
TGTGCCAGCAGAAAAGAGATGGGCGAGACCCAGTACTTC
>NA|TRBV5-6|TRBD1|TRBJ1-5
CASILDRGGQPQHF
TGTGCCAGCATTCTAGACAGGGGTGGTCAGCCCCAGCATTTT
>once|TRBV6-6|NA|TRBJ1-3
CASRRDSGNTIYF
TGTGCCAGTCGGCGGGATTCTGGAAACACCATATATTTT
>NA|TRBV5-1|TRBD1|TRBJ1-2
CASSQTGLLYGYTF
TGCGCCAGCAGCCAGACAGGGCTTCTCTATGGCTACACCTTC
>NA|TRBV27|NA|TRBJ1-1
CASSLGQINTEAFF
TGTGCCAGCAGTTTAGGGCAGATTAACACTGAAGCTTTCTTT